Following are 29 T cell receptor beta chains from one sample sequenced in a study of cytomegalovirus exposure and HLA in healthy donors. The protocol was immunoSEQ multiplex PCR, while the TCRdb copy is restricted to in-frame clones and leaves out a portion. In the table there are roughly 57,000 clones, roughly 93% of which are singletons. The sample consisted of PBMCs. These receptors originate from a young woman in good health and CMV-seropositive.

The chain couples TRBV19 to TRBJ2-1; possibly TRBD1 for D (5 bases). CDR1 and CDR2 from the germline V gene are LNHDA and SQIVND (reference sequence). Trimming cost V 7 bases and J 8 bases, with 12 bases left between them. The CDR3 is made up of 12 amino acids. The chain's CDR3 is CASKSRADEQFF. The CDR3 nucleotides read TGTGCCAGTAAATCCAGGGCCGATGAGCAGTTCTTC.

The chain joins TRBV5-1 to TRBJ2-2; D uncertain. The CDR3 is 16 amino acids. V dropped 0 bases and J dropped 5 bases, with 14 bases sitting between them. Germline CDR1 SGHRS, CDR2 YFSETQ. The CDR3 sequence: CASSLETIRVTGELFF. In nucleotides, the CDR3 is TGCGCCAGCAGCTTGGAGACCATTCGGGTGACCGGGGAGCTGTTTTTT. Complete variable domain (other parts from reference TRBV5-1 and TRBJ2-2): KAGVTQTPRYLIKTRGQQVTLSCSPISGHRSVSWYQQTPGQGLQFLFEYFSETQRNKGNFPGRFSGRQFSNSRSEMNVSTLELGDSALYLCASSLETIRVTGELFFGEGSRLTVL.

V usage is TRBV11-2 and J usage is TRBJ2-7; D may be TRBD1 (5 bases). Germline CDR1 SGHAT, CDR2 FQNNGV. Trimming took off 3 bases at V and 6 bases at J, with 18 bases between the two ends. The CDR3 is 15 residues long. The CDR3 DNA reads as TGTGCCAGCAGCTTTGGGGCAGGGCTCGCCACCGAGCAGTACTTC. Translating it yields CASSFGAGLATEQYF.

V usage is TRBV7-6 and J usage is TRBJ2-7; 13 bases line up with TRBD2. The CDR3 extends over 15 amino acids. Germline V lookup: CDR1 SGHVS, CDR2 FNYEAQ. The ends lost 5 bases at V and 4 bases at J; junction bases unmatched: 5. The DNA for the CDR3 is TGTGCCAGCAGCCCAGGGACTAGCGGGACATACGAGCAGTACTTC. This encodes CASSPGTSGTYEQYF.

The genes are TRBV5-4 and TRBJ2-3; no definite D call. CDR3 length: 15 residues. Germline loops: CDR1 SGHNT, CDR2 YYREEE (reference sequence). Trimming left V 4 bases short and J 4 bases short, with 16 bases between. The DNA of the CDR3 is TGTGCCAGCAGCCCGAAAACTAAATTCTCAGATACGCAGTATTTT. Encoded protein: CASSPKTKFSDTQYF.

The V call is TRBV5-1, the J call TRBJ1-1; D is undetermined. Germline values: CDR1 SGHRS, CDR2 YFSETQ. The CDR3 covers 15 residues. The V end was cut by 3 bases, the J end by 3 bases, with 15 bases between. The CDR3 region is CASSSLDSFDTEAFF. The CDR3 DNA reads TGCGCCAGCAGCTCCTTGGACTCCTTCGACACTGAAGCTTTCTTT.

The gene calls are TRBV6-7 and TRBJ2-2, with 8 bases matching TRBD1. TRBV6-7 has ORF status, its function being uncertain. The ends lost 4 bases at V and 2 bases at J; junction bases unmatched: 3. This CDR3 contains 15 residues. Here the CDR3 reads CASSWPGGNTGELFF. The CDR3 DNA reads TGTGCCAGCAGTTGGCCAGGGGGCAACACCGGGGAGCTGTTTTTT.

The rearrangement uses TRBV23-1 and TRBJ2-2; 13 positions match TRBD2. TRBV23-1 is designated an ORF whose function remains uncertain. Unmatched junction bases numbered 7, after V lost 2 bases and J lost 1 base. The CDR3 consists of 19 residues. CDR3 amino acids: CASSQRGRTSGGNTGELFF. The CDR3, as DNA: TGCGCCAGCAGTCAACGGGGGAGGACTAGCGGGGGGAACACCGGGGAGCTGTTTTTT.

The chain recombines TRBV4-3 with TRBJ2-1, with 8 bases fitting TRBD1. V shed 3 bases, J shed 10 bases, and the junction held 11 bases outside the gene matches. This CDR3 spans 15 amino acids. Germline CDR1 and CDR2: LGHNA and YSLEER. The CDR3 sequence: CASSQRAVDRGEQFF. Here the CDR3 DNA reads TGCGCCAGCAGCCAGCGGGCCGTTGACAGGGGAGAGCAGTTCTTC.

The chain joins TRBV11-2 to TRBJ2-7; 9 bases fit TRBD1. Germline V CDR1 and CDR2: SGHAT, FQNNGV. V lost 5 bases, J lost 0 bases, and 8 bases stayed unmatched. This CDR3 contains 16 residues. CDR3 coding DNA: TGTGCCAGCAGCCCCGGGACAGGGTTTAGCTCCTACGAGCAGTACTTC. Protein sequence: CASSPGTGFSSYEQYF.

V is TRBV9 and J is TRBJ2-7, with D perhaps TRBD1 (5 bases). Germline CDR1 reads SGDLS; CDR2 reads YYNGEE. With 2 bases removed from V and 0 bases from J, the gap between germline ends came to 12 bases. The CDR3 spans 15 residues. CDR3 in amino acids: CASSVGALGSYEQYF. The CDR3, as DNA: TGTGCCAGCAGCGTTGGGGCTCTCGGCTCCTACGAGCAGTACTTC.

This clone has a single count. The chain is built from TRBV29-1 and TRBJ1-1; D uncertain. Germline V CDR1 and CDR2: SQVTM, ANQGSEA. V lost 6 bases and J lost 5, with 10 bases in between. CDR3 length: 11 amino acids. The CDR3 nucleotides read TGCAGCGTGGCGCGGGTTACTGAAGCTTTCTTT. Amino acid sequence: CSVARVTEAFF.

As DNA, the CDR3 is TGTGCCAGCATTCCAGACAGGGTGAACACTGAAGCTTTCTTT. Translated: CASIPDRVNTEAFF. The rearrangement joins TRBV6-1 to TRBJ1-1; 7 positions agree with TRBD1. The CDR3 sequence is 14 residues long. Trimming at V came to 7 bases and at J to 0 bases, leaving 5 bases not matched to a gene. Germline CDR1 MNHNS, CDR2 SASEGT.

In this sample, this clone turned up once. The chain carries TRBV19 and TRBJ1-5; D perhaps matches TRBD1 (5 bases). V was shortened by 6 bases and J by 0 bases, with 12 bases between the two germline ends. Germline CDR1 LNHDA, CDR2 SQIVND (reference sequence). The CDR3 runs 15 residues. The CDR3 reads CASRRQHDSNQPQHF. The CDR3 DNA sequence: TGTGCCAGTAGGCGACAGCACGATAGCAATCAGCCCCAGCATTTT.

The rearrangement joins TRBV5-4 to TRBJ1-6; 9 positions agree with TRBD1. The CDR3 loop spans 15 amino acids. V was pared by 2 bases and J by 8 bases, with 5 bases of the junction left unmatched. Germline CDR1 is SGHNT and CDR2 is YYREEE (reference sequence). DNA for the CDR3: TGTGCCAGCAGCTTCCGGGACAGGGATTATTCACCCCTCCACTTT. Residues: CASSFRDRDYSPLHF. The full variable domain, its missing parts supplied by reference TRBV5-4 and TRBJ1-6, is ETGVTQSPTHLIKTRGQQVTLRCSSQSGHNTVSWYQQALGQGPQFIFQYYREEENGRGNFPPRFSGLQFPNYSSELNVNALELDDSALYLCASSFRDRDYSPLHFGNGTRLTVT.

The chain couples TRBV5-4 to TRBJ1-1, with unresolved D. CDR3 length: 13 residues. Germline lookup yields CDR1 SGHNT and CDR2 YYREEE (reference sequence). V was pared by 2 bases and J by 0 bases, with 5 bases between. CDR3 DNA: TGTGCCAGCAGCTTTCCCATGAACACTGAAGCTTTCTTT. This translates into CASSFPMNTEAFF.

This chain connects TRBV5-4 to TRBJ2-7; TRBD1 agrees at 9 bases. There are 16 residues in the CDR3. Germline CDR1 reads SGHNT; CDR2 reads YYREEE (reference sequence). After removal of 4 bases from V and 7 bases from J, the junction contained 15 bases not matched to a gene. CDR3 DNA: TGTGCCAGCAGCACTACCGACCGGGACAGGGATCGAGAGCAGTACTTC. The encoded protein is CASSTTDRDRDREQYF.

The gene calls are TRBV7-2 and TRBJ2-7, with D possibly TRBD2 on 5 matching bases. Germline-derived CDR1 and CDR2 are SGHTA and FQGNSA. There are 15 residues in the CDR3. V was trimmed by 0 bases and J by 0 bases, leaving 9 bases between them. CDR3 sequence: CASSLAGVNSYEQYF. CDR3 nucleotide sequence: TGTGCCAGCAGCTTAGCGGGAGTCAACTCCTACGAGCAGTACTTC.

The chain is built from TRBV6-5 and TRBJ2-7; D is perhaps TRBD1 (6 bases). This CDR3 region has 15 residues. The ends were cut back, 6 bases at V and 2 bases at J, with 17 bases in the middle. Germline loops: CDR1 MNHEY, CDR2 SVGAGI. The CDR3 loop reads CASSTHATGTYEQYF. The CDR3 region has the DNA TGTGCCAGCAGCACCCACGCTACAGGGACCTACGAGCAGTACTTC.

The chain is built from TRBV9 and TRBJ2-2; TRBD1 matches 8 bases. The J segment lost 3 bases and the V segment lost 6 bases, leaving 4 bases of the junction unmatched. The CDR3 totals 14 residues. From germline, CDR1 is SGDLS and CDR2 YYNGEE. As DNA, the CDR3 is TGTGCCAGCAAGAAACAGGGGGACACCGGGGAGCTGTTTTTT. Amino acids: CASKKQGDTGELFF.

The rearrangement uses TRBV5-1 and TRBJ2-2; D remains unclear. Germline V gene lookup returns CDR1 SGHRS and CDR2 YFSETQ. This CDR3 contains 13 residues. V was pared by 0 bases and J by 3 bases, with 3 bases between. CDR3 in DNA: TGCGCCAGCAGCTTGGCGTACACCGGGGAGCTGTTTTTT. Amino acid sequence: CASSLAYTGELFF.

This clone was counted once. The chain carries TRBV28 and TRBJ1-3; D possibly corresponds to TRBD1 (6 bases). Trimming shortened V by 9 bases and J by 5 bases, and 14 bases separated the two germline ends. CDR1 and CDR2 from the germline V gene are MDHEN and SYDVKM. This CDR3 is 13 amino acids long. The CDR3 here is CASSPGARNTIYF. CDR3 in DNA: TGTGCCAGTAGCCCAGGGGCGAGAAACACCATATATTTT.

The rearrangement links TRBV4-1 to TRBJ2-5; weak D call: TRBD1 (7 bases). The V gene lost 2 bases and the J gene lost 4 bases, with 20 bases spanning the gap. The CDR3 has 17 residues. Germline V gene lookup returns CDR1 MGHRA and CDR2 YSYEKL. This chain's CDR3 is CASSQKGATGARETQYF. CDR3 nucleotides: TGCGCCAGCAGCCAAAAGGGGGCCACGGGGGCGCGAGAGACCCAGTACTTC.

The genes are TRBV14 and TRBJ1-2, with a possible D match to TRBD1 (5 bases). Trimming removed 4 bases at V and 6 bases at J, with 18 bases between. The germline V gene has CDR1 SGHDN and CDR2 FVKESK. The CDR3 is 15 amino acids. The CDR3 bases are TGTGCCAGCAGCCGAACGAGAAGGGGCGAGGATGGCTACACCTTC. Translated, it gives CASSRTRRGEDGYTF.

This sequence joins TRBV9 and TRBJ1-2, with D possibly being TRBD1 (6 bases). V lost 5 bases to trimming and J lost 2 bases, with 13 bases between them. CDR1 SGDLS and CDR2 YYNGEE come from the germline V gene. This CDR3 is 14 amino acids long. CDR3 amino acids: CASRGYRENYGYTF. In DNA, the CDR3 is TGTGCCAGCAGGGGGTACAGGGAAAACTATGGCTACACCTTC.

This clone was seen only a few times. This chain's CDR3 is CSGTGSAGDTQYF. For the CDR3, the DNA is TGCAGCGGCACGGGGAGCGCGGGAGATACGCAGTATTTT. V and J are TRBV29-1 and TRBJ2-3; D might be TRBD2 (5 bases). In germline, CDR1 is SQVTM, CDR2 ANQGSEA. The V and J ends lost 7 bases and 5 bases respectively, with 16 bases between them. The CDR3 sequence is 13 residues long.

The rearrangement joins TRBV5-5 to TRBJ2-7; TRBD1 might be the D (5 bases). The germline V and J ends were trimmed by 0 bases and 5 bases, with 9 bases remaining between them. This CDR3 has 13 residues. Germline assignment: CDR1 SGHKS and CDR2 YYEKEE (reference sequence). CDR3 amino acids: CASSLGRVDEQYF. In nucleotides, the CDR3 is TGTGCCAGCAGCTTGGGCAGGGTGGACGAGCAGTACTTC.

This clone was observed once. The chain uses TRBV6-6 and TRBJ2-7; 10 bases align to TRBD2. V lost 10 bases and J lost 1; bases outside the gene matches: 4. The CDR3 totals 13 residues. Germline V gene sequence: CDR1 MNHNY, CDR2 SVGAGI (reference sequence). CDR3 sequence: CATSGGLSYEQYF. CDR3 DNA sequence: TGTGCCACTAGCGGGGGCCTTTCCTACGAGCAGTACTTC.

The rearrangement uses TRBV10-3 and TRBJ2-3, with 8 nucleotides matching TRBD1. CDR3 length: 16 residues. Germline CDR1 ENHRY, CDR2 SYGVKD. After removal of 3 bases from V and 5 bases from J, the junction contained 10 bases not matched to a gene. The CDR3, as DNA: TGTGCCATCAGTGACGACAGGGGTTATATCGGAGATACGCAGTATTTT. Encoded protein: CAISDDRGYIGDTQYF.